This T cell receptor beta chain was captured by sequencing in a study of spatial heterogeneity in lung cancer. Study information: Beta-chain sequences were consistently detected more often than alpha-chain sequences. Mean representation of each unique TCR and UMI combination in the raw reads exceeded nine occurrences. Study-wide findings and caveats: The appearance of ubiquitous expanded tumor TCRs in blood was greater at resection than follow-up.

As for time point: sample taken at primary tumor resection. Whole RNA, isolated from tumor, nontumor lung or frozen PBMC, was sequenced without prior sorting. Individually, TCR cDNA molecules were each labelled with a unique molecular identifier. Using its own MiXCR run on the 5' RACE reads, TCRdb lists one record per CDR3 protein. The sample records tens of thousands of distinct CDR3 sequences, less than 9% being singletons. This clonotype was recorded many times. Its antigen remains unidentified. Germline loops: CDR1 SGHRS, CDR2 YFSETQ. The CDR3 runs to 14 residues. The germline V and J ends were trimmed by 0 bases and 3 bases, with 9 bases remaining between them.

The sequencing here drew on PBMCs, taken at surgery. The J gene is TRBJ1-1, the V gene TRBV5-1, with D perhaps matching TRBD1 (5 bases). The receptor was derived from a female donor with early-stage non-small cell lung cancer. The CDR3 DNA sequence: TGCGCCAGCAGCTTGGACCAGGGATACACTGAAGCTTTCTTT. Translating it yields CASSLDQGYTEAFF.